The sequence of this T cell receptor beta chain was determined in a study of T cells in Graves' hyperthyroidism and ophthalmopathy. The CDR3 runs to 12 residues. Trimming removed 8 bases at V and 1 base at J, with 8 bases between. This clonotype was detected ten times or more. Its specificity is not known. Using RNA transcripts as the source, TCR beta CDR3 regions were amplified. The HTBI primer set was used in a first-round RT-PCR of the TCR CDR3. TCRdb reprocessed the multiplex PCR reads with MiXCR, giving one entry per CDR3 protein. The sample has approximately 300,000 distinct CDR3 sequences, about 15% seen once. Whole-study findings and limits: Within blood appeared most thyroid clonotypes that had expanded above 0.001.

Hyperthyroidism of Graves' type that showed no ophthalmopathy progression within 18 months was stable. Reasons for excluding patients were uncontrolled infection, other autoimmune disease, pregnancy or lactation. 10 ml of fresh peripheral blood supplied the PBMCs. Sequenced sample: blood. This rearrangement joins TRBV12-3 or TRBV12-4 to TRBJ1-1, with D uncertain. This TCR derives from a young man with Graves' hyperthyroidism. DNA of the CDR3: TGTGCCAGCGGCAAGTCGAACACTGAAGCTTTCTTT. Translation gives CASGKSNTEAFF.